The TCR beta chain under discussion was sequenced for a study of vaccination and CD4 T cells after COVID-19 (dated by TCRdb to 2021 to 2024). For context, the study as a whole: Convalescent patients had a positive SARS-CoV-2 result on nasal swab PCR, and of these patients, several had mild disease and one had severe disease. In control cultures, a CEFX viral epitope pool was used as positive control, an HIV-1 Nef peptide pool was used as negative control, or no peptide was added. The time from the second vaccine dose to post-vaccine blood sampling had a median of roughly 70 days and ranged from roughly 12 to 250 days. Post-COVID blood samples were collected from convalescent patients a median of around 96 days after diagnosis, with a range of about 35 to 161 days. Participants got two doses of the Pfizer-BioNTech BNT162b2 vaccine (n=8) or two doses of the Moderna mRNA-1273 vaccine (n=2). The cultures were stimulated with overlapping spike peptide pools from SARS-CoV-2 and from the common cold coronaviruses HCoV-NL63, HCoV-OC43 and HCoV-229E. In roughly nine COVID-19 convalescent patients and a handful of infection-naive healthy vaccine recipients, the spike-specific CD4+ TCR repertoire before mRNA vaccination was compared with the repertoire after mRNA vaccination. The convalescent cohort comprised six males and four females, including two Hispanic individuals, seven Caucasians, two Asians and one multiracial person.

This clonotype was found a few times. The antigen this receptor binds is unknown. Per-base qualities were not stored, and no clone one base away is much larger. Paper-wide results and their limitations: In convalescent patients, a median 86.3% of post-vaccine SARS-CoV-2-reactive clones were detected only after vaccination, and vaccine-specific priming was suggested by this finding. The study included relatively few convalescent patients and did not analyze early timepoints after natural infection. In convalescent patients, nearly all vaccine-specific clones (304 of 307) were found to be mono-reactive for SARS-CoV-2 spike rather than cross-reactive with common cold coronaviruses. The median count of SARS-CoV-2-reactive clonotypes went up from 20 to 25 after infection to around 38 after vaccination, although the change was not significant.

The treatment or condition label, read with the paper, signifies: roughly 11-day PBMC culture with coronavirus spike peptide pools or control peptides (ViraFEST assay). To expand antigen-specific T cells with peptide pools and then pick out the expanded clonotypes through TCR sequencing, the study relied on the ViraFEST assay. The convalescent patients' positive SARS-CoV-2 PCR tests fell between March and December 2020, which was before the Alpha, Beta and Delta variants emerged in the United States. Each well held two million PBMCs cultured with around 9 ug/ml peptide pools in IMDM containing around 5% human AB serum and 7.5 to 10 IU/ml IL-2. Half of the culture medium was replaced with fresh IL-2-containing medium on days 3 and 7. After 10 days of culture, CD4+ T cells were isolated by negative selection with the EasySep CD4+ T cell isolation kit. Ficoll-Paque Plus gradient centrifugation was used to isolate PBMCs from whole blood, and the isolated PBMCs were then either used fresh or cryopreserved at -140C. Triplicate wells were generally used for each culture condition.

Library prep was done by PCR. DNA from cultured CD4+ T cells underwent TCR sequencing with the Oncomine TCR Beta short-read assay at the Johns Hopkins FTIC core. The QIAamp micro DNA kit was used to extract genomic DNA from the cultured CD4+ T cells. Oncomine TCR Beta libraries from cultured CD4+ T cells were pooled using unique dual indexes and sequenced on an Illumina iSeq 100. The paper's data handling went like this. Non-productive sequences were filtered out, and CDR3s that did not start with C, did not end with F or W, or were shorter than 7 amino acids were discarded. Antigen-specific clonotypes were identified with the MANAFEST web application by comparing peptide-stimulated wells with reference and other culture wells. For a clone to be called positive, the clone needed an FDR below 0.05, an odds ratio above 5, and a productive frequency above 0.1% in at least two of three replicate wells. A clonotype counted as cross-reactive if it showed significant expansion both in the SARS-CoV-2 spike wells and in at least one common cold coronavirus spike condition. CDR3 homology was assessed with Levenshtein distances (stringdist) and unrooted phylogenetic trees (ape) in R version 3.6.1. TCRdb ran its own pipeline on the public reads, namely fastp trimming at Q25 and MiXCR clone calling, and kept in-frame beta chains. Every CDR3 protein is listed once, alongside the most common genes and DNA of its rows. TCRdb, not the authors, supplied the V and J calls. The sample records more than 12,000 distinct CDR3 sequences, around 49% of which are singletons. The ten largest clonotypes hold around an eighth of the sample.

The CDR1 and CDR2 encoded by the germline V gene are SGHVS and FQNEAQ. From the cysteine through the phenylalanine, the CDR3 covers 14 amino acids. CDR3 DNA only is kept here, 42 bases in frame from base 1. Here V drops 5 bases and J drops 2 bases, and the junction holds 5 bases not matched to any gene. The V gene is TRBV7-8 and the J gene is TRBJ2-7; 8 nucleotides in the junction match TRBD2. This TCR was sampled from a human donor who had recovered from COVID-19. Sequenced sample: CD4+ T cells from blood, cultured in vitro. The nucleotides are TGTGCCAGCAGCCGGGGGGGGGATACCTACGAGCAGTACTTC. Protein translation: CASSRGGDTYEQYF.